The rows below give T cell receptor beta chains drawn from one sample of a study of radiation and T cells in renal cell carcinoma. Measured with immunoSEQ multiplex PCR; TCRdb has only the in-frame clones, and not every one. The profile shows roughly 150,000 clones, approximately 86% of them singletons. The sample in question was blood, obtained from a patient whose treatment included radiotherapy and nephrectomy. Source of these receptors: a woman in her fifties or sixties with renal cell carcinoma. The conserved cysteine and the conserved F or W are not part of the CDR3 here.

V gene: TRBV2; CDR3 protein: ASSSYNEQF
V gene: TRBV5-1; CDR3 protein: ASSSGRSSSYNEQF
V gene: TRBV11-1; CDR3 protein: ASKLQSSTDTQY
V gene: TRBV7-3; CDR3 protein: ASSFTGLYSGANVLT
V gene: TRBV21-1; CDR3 protein: AKPVLGGNLSYEQY
V gene: TRBV18; CDR3 protein: ASSPVRHNEQF
V gene: TRBV6-1; CDR3 protein: ASSEAAAYNEQF
V gene: TRBV27; CDR3 protein: ASSFRDYRDTQY
V gene: TRBV6-6; CDR3 protein: ASRIISGAKQY
V gene: TRBV2; CDR3 protein: ASKSDRGNQPQH
V gene: TRBV7-6; CDR3 protein: ASSLRGPNTEAF
V gene: TRBV4-2; CDR3 protein: ASSQDGQGGDTQY
V gene: TRBV19; CDR3 protein: ASQGVNNSPLH
V gene: TRBV5-1; CDR3 protein: ASSLGHAKETQY
V gene: TRBV7-9; CDR3 protein: ASSLQQGTYEQY
V gene: TRBV21-1; CDR3 protein: ASSKPWDRESSYEQY
V gene: TRBV6-1; CDR3 protein: ASSEVREDEAF
V gene: TRBV6-5; CDR3 protein: ASRTGTGMNTEAF
V gene: TRBV6-5; CDR3 protein: ASSIDRGTYGYT
V gene: TRBV4-2; CDR3 protein: ASSEPGLRTGELF
V gene: TRBV2; CDR3 protein: ASSVNRNTEAF
V gene: TRBV5-1; CDR3 protein: ASSLGQIQETQY
V gene: TRBV2; CDR3 protein: ASSSNRGQGNTEAF
V gene: TRBV5-1; CDR3 protein: ASSLHSNTEAF
V gene: TRBV7-8; CDR3 protein: ASSPRRGRLNAF
V gene: TRBV11-3; CDR3 protein: ASSQASGGASGELF
V gene: TRBV5-4; CDR3 protein: ASSRSAGWYEQY
V gene: TRBV6-6; CDR3 protein: ASSYGLAGANEQF
V gene: TRBV6-1; CDR3 protein: ASSEDWGGELGEKLF
V gene: TRBV4-1; CDR3 protein: ASSQETWSDEQF
V gene: TRBV19; CDR3 protein: ASSNQETQY
V gene: TRBV6-1; CDR3 protein: ASSEWGDDQPQH
V gene: TRBV4-3; CDR3 protein: ASSQFVAGTDTQY